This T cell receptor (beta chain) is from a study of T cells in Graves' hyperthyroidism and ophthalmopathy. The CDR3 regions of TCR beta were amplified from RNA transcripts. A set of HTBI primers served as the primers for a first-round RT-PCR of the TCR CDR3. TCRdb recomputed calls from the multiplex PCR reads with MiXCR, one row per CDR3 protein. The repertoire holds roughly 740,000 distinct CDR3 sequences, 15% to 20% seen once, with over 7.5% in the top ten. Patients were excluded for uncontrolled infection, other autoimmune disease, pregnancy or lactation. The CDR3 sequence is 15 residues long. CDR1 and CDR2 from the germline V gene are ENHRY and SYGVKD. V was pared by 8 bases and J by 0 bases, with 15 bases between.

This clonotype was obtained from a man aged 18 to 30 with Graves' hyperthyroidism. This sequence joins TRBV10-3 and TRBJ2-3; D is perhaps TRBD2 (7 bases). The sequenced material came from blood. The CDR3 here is CAIDEGGASTDTQYF. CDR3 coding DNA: TGTGCCATCGATGAAGGGGGGGCTAGCACAGATACGCAGTATTTT.